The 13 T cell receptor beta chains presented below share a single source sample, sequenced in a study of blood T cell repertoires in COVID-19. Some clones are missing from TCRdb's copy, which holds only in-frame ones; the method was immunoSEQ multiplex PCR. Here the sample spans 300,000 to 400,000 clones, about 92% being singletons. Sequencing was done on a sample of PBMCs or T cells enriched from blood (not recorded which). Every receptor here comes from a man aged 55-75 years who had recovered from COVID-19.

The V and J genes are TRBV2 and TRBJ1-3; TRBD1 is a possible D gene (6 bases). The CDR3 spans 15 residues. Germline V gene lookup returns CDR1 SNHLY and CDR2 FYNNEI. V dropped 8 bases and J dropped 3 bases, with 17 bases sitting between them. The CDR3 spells CASGQQGSVGNTIYF. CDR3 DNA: TGTGCCAGCGGGCAACAGGGTTCGGTTGGAAACACCATATATTTT.

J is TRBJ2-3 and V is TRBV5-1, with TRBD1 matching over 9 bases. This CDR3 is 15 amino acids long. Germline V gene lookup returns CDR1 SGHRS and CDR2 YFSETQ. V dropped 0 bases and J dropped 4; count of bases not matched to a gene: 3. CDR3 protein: CASSLVGTGSDTQYF. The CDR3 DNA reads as TGCGCCAGCAGCTTGGTTGGGACAGGGTCAGATACGCAGTATTTT.

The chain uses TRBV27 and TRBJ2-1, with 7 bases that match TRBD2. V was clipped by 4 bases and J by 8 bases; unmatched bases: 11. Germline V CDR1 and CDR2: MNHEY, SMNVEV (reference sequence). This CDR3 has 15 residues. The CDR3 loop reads CASSSGTIKGYEQFF. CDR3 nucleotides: TGTGCCAGCAGTTCAGGGACTATTAAGGGCTATGAGCAGTTCTTC.

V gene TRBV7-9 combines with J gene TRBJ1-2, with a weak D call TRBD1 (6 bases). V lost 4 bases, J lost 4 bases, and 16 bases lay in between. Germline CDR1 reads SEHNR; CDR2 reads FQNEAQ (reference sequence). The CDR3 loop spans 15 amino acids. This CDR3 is CASSSRTGNLYGYTF. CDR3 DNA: TGTGCCAGCAGCTCCCGAACAGGGAATCTCTATGGCTACACCTTC.

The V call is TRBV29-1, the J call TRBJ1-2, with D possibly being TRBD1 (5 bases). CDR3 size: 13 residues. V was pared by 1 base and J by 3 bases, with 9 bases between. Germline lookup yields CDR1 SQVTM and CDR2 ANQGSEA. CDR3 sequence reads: CSVEGGGDYGYTF. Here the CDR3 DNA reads TGCAGCGTTGAAGGGGGAGGGGACTATGGCTACACCTTC.

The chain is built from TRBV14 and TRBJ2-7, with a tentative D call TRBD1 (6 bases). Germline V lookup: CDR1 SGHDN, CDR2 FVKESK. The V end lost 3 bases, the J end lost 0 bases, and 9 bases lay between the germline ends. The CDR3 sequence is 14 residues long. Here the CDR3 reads CASSQRTVSYEQYF. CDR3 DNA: TGTGCCAGCAGCCAGCGGACAGTCTCCTACGAGCAGTACTTC.

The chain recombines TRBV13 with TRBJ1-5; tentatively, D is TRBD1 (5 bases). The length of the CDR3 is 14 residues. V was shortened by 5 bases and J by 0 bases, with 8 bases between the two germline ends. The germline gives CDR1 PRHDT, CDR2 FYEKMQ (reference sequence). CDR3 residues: CASSPGISNQPQHF. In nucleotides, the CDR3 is TGTGCCAGCAGCCCAGGGATTAGCAATCAGCCCCAGCATTTT.

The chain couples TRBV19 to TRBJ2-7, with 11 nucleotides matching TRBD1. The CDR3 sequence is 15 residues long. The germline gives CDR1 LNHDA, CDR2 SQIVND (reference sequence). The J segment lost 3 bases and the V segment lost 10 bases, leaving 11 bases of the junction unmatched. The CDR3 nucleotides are TGTGCCACTAACCCCGGGACAGGGGGTTTCTACGAGCAGTACTTC. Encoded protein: CATNPGTGGFYEQYF.

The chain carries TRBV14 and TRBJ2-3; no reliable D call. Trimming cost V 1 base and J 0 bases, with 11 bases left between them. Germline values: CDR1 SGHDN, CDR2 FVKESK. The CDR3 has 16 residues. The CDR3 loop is CASSQGPGPSTDTQYF. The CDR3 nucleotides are TGTGCCAGCAGCCAAGGCCCCGGTCCTAGCACAGATACGCAGTATTTT. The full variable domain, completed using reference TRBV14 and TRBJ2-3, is EAGVTQFPSHSVIEKGQTVTLRCDPISGHDNLYWYRRVMGKEIKFLLHFVKESKQDESGMPNNRFLAERTGGTYSTLKVQPAELEDSGVYFCASSQGPGPSTDTQYFGPGTRLTVL.

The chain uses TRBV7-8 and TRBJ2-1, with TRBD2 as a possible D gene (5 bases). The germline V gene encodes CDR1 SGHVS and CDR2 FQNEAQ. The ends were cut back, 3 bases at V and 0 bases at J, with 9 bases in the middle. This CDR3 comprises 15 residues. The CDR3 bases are TGTGCCAGCAGCTTTCCGGGGAGCTCCTACAATGAGCAGTTCTTC. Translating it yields CASSFPGSSYNEQFF. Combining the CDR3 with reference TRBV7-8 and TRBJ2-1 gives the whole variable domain GAGVSQSPRYKVAKRGQDVALRCDPISGHVSLFWYQQALGQGPEFLTYFQNEAQLDKSGLPSDRFFAERPEGSVSTLKIQRTQQEDSAVYLCASSFPGSSYNEQFFGPGTRLTVL.

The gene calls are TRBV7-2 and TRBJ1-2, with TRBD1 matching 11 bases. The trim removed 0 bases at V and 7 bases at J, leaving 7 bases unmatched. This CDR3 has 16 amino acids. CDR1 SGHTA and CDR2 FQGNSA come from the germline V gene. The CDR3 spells CASSLAQGQGAFGYTF. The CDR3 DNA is TGTGCCAGCAGCTTAGCGCAAGGACAGGGGGCTTTTGGCTACACCTTC.

The CDR3 bases are TGTGCCAGCAGCCGCACCCAACAGGGGATGGTTGGGACGCAGTATTTT. This encodes CASSRTQQGMVGTQYF. The chain uses TRBV9 and TRBJ2-3; TRBD1 matches 7 bases. Germline values: CDR1 SGDLS, CDR2 YYNGEE. J lost 9 bases, V lost 4 bases, and 17 bases had no gene match. This CDR3 comprises 16 residues.

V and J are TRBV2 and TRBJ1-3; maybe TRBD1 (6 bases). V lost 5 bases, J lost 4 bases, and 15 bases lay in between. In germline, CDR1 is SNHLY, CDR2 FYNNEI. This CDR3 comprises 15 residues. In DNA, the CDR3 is TGTGCCAGCAGTACGGACAGCCTCCGAGGAAACACCATATATTTT. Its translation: CASSTDSLRGNTIYF.